This TCR beta chain was identified during a study of blood T cell repertoires in COVID-19. As for the study in general: Sites in the United States, Italy and Spain provided acute and convalescent COVID-19 samples. In each case, the material was cDNA or gDNA derived from T cells, B-cell-depleted T cells, or PBMCs.

The V and J ends lost 0 bases and 4 bases respectively, with 12 bases between them. Germline V lookup: CDR1 MNHEY, CDR2 SVGAGI. CDR3 length: 15 residues. Source study methods: Cell counts per sample came from amplifying reference gene primers. Sequenced by immunoSEQ multiplex PCR; TCRdb stores in-frame clones only, minus some. V and J calls and clone size are those listed in that table; D and trimming were worked out from the DNA. The sample contains 140,000 or so clones, around 83% of which appear only once. The TCR originated in a man between 60 and 70 years old with active or convalescent COVID-19. Sequencing was done on a sample of peripheral blood. V is TRBV6-5 and J is TRBJ1-1; tentative D call: TRBD1 (6 bases). The CDR3 DNA reads as TGTGCCAGCAGTTACTCGAGTCAGGGGAGCACTGAAGCTTTCTTT. It encodes CASSYSSQGSTEAFF.